This TCR beta chain was profiled in a study of T cells in Graves' hyperthyroidism and ophthalmopathy. The source of the PBMCs was approximately 10 ml of fresh peripheral blood. The CDR3 has 14 amino acids. V lost 6 bases to trimming and J lost 0 bases, with 12 bases between them. The germline CDR1 and CDR2 sequences are ENHRY and SYGVKD. Amplified TCR beta CDR3 regions derived from RNA transcripts. The HTBI primer set drove a first-round RT-PCR of the TCR CDR3. TCRdb called the multiplex PCR reads again in MiXCR, with one record for every CDR3 protein. The data show 300,000 to 450,000 distinct CDR3 sequences, around a sixth seen once.

What was sequenced was blood. This sequence joins TRBV10-3 and TRBJ2-7; D not certain. This TCR was sampled from a woman younger than 30 with Graves' hyperthyroidism that later progressed to Graves' ophthalmopathy. This CDR3 is CAISYTESSYEQYF. The CDR3 DNA follows: TGTGCCATCAGCTATACAGAGAGCTCCTACGAGCAGTACTTC.